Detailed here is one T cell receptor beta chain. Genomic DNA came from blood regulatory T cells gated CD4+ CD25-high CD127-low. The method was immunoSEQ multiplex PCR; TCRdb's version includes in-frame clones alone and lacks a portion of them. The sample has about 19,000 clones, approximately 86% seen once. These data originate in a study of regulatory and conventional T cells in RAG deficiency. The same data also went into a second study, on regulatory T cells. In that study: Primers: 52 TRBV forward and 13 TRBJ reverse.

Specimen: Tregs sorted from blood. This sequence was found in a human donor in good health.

The CDR3 bases are TGTGCCAGTAGTCCAGGGAGGAAAAACATTCAGTACTTC. This encodes CASSPGRKNIQYF. V is TRBV19 and J is TRBJ2-4; a weak D match, TRBD2 (6 bases). Looked up from germline, CDR1 is LNHDA and CDR2 is SQIVND (reference sequence). The ends were cut back, 5 bases at V and 4 bases at J, with 9 bases in the middle. CDR3 length: 13 residues.